These 21 T cell receptor beta chains were all obtained from the same sample, sequenced in a study of blood T cells in healthy people across ages. The authors ran a second PCR of about 6 to 12 cycles using a sample-barcoded 5' primer and a J-beta primer mix. Via MiXCR, TCRdb re-called the 5' RACE reads, giving one row per CDR3 protein. The sample shows about 670,000 distinct CDR3 sequences, roughly half of them seen only once. The sample consisted of blood. All receptors come from a woman of 80 years or more in good health.

This chain uses TRBV5-1 with TRBJ1-1; tentatively, D is TRBD1 (6 bases). With 4 bases removed from V and 1 base from J, the gap between germline ends came to 11 bases. CDR3 size: 14 residues. Germline loops: CDR1 SGHRS, CDR2 YFSETQ. The CDR3 reads CASSRGHQNTEAFF. Written as DNA, the CDR3 is TGCGCCAGCAGCCGGGGACACCAGAACACTGAAGCTTTCTTT.

This clonotype was counted a single time. The CDR3 protein is CASSPRATGGSHEQYF. The CDR3 DNA sequence: TGTGCCAGCAGCCCAAGAGCTACGGGAGGATCCCATGAGCAGTACTTC. The chain employs TRBV7-3 and TRBJ2-5; 7 nucleotides line up with TRBD2. Germline V lookup: CDR1 SGHTA, CDR2 FQGTGA. After removal of 5 bases from V and 11 bases from J, the junction contained 20 bases not matched to a gene. The CDR3 is 16 amino acids.

The CDR3 DNA reads TGCGCCAGCAGTGAGTCGGGGAGACCCAAAAACATTCAGTACTTC. Encoded protein: CASSESGRPKNIQYF. This chain connects TRBV10-1 to TRBJ2-4; TRBD2 might be the D (5 bases). With 0 bases removed from V and 2 bases from J, the gap between germline ends came to 8 bases. CDR1 and CDR2 from the germline V gene are WNHNN and SYGVQD (reference sequence). The CDR3 contains 15 residues.

The rearrangement links TRBV19 to TRBJ2-5; maybe TRBD1 (5 bases). The CDR3 runs to 13 residues. Germline CDR1 is LNHDA and CDR2 is SQIVND (reference sequence). V was cut by 6 bases and J by 5 bases, with 13 bases left in between. The CDR3 loop reads CASSAGGAETQYF. The CDR3 nucleotides are TGTGCCAGTAGCGCCGGTGGGGCGGAGACCCAGTACTTC.

The rearrangement joins TRBV29-1 to TRBJ2-7; D is perhaps TRBD1 or TRBD2 (5 bases each). The CDR3 totals 12 residues. V lost 7 bases and J lost 1, with 11 bases in between. Per germline, CDR1 SQVTM and CDR2 ANQGSEA. The chain's CDR3 is CSAAWGSYEQYF. The CDR3 nucleotides are TGCAGCGCCGCTTGGGGGTCCTACGAGCAGTACTTC.

This clonotype has more than one count but fewer than ten. This chain links TRBV12-3 or TRBV12-4 with TRBJ1-1, with a weak D call TRBD1 (6 bases). The CDR3 consists of 15 residues. V lost 8 bases to trimming and J lost 1 base, with 17 bases between them. In DNA, the CDR3 is TGTGCCAGCGGACAACACAGGGTGGAGAACACTGAAGCTTTCTTT. The encoded protein is CASGQHRVENTEAFF.

The rearrangement joins TRBV10-3 to TRBJ1-5; no clear D gene. V lost 0 bases and J lost 3, with 3 bases in between. There are 13 residues in the CDR3. Germline loops: CDR1 ENHRY, CDR2 SYGVKD. The CDR3 here is CAISESLNQPQHF. CDR3 in DNA: TGTGCCATCAGTGAGTCCCTCAATCAGCCCCAGCATTTT.

The sample holds a few counts of this clonotype. This chain joins TRBV5-1 and TRBJ2-3, with no clear D. The V gene's germline CDR1 is SGHRS and CDR2 YFSETQ. V lost 0 bases, J lost 2 bases, and 10 bases lay in between. The CDR3 covers 15 residues. CDR3 nucleotide sequence: TGCGCCAGCAGCTTGGGTCCGAAGCCCACAGATACGCAGTATTTT. This encodes CASSLGPKPTDTQYF.

The rearrangement uses TRBV6-1 and TRBJ2-7, with a possible D match to TRBD1 (6 bases). This CDR3 is 15 amino acids long. Germline V gene lookup returns CDR1 MNHNS and CDR2 SASEGT. Trimming removed 6 bases from V and 0 bases from J, with 15 bases in between. The CDR3 spells CASRNRAISSYEQYF. CDR3 in DNA: TGTGCCAGCAGAAACAGGGCGATAAGCTCCTACGAGCAGTACTTC.

Ten or more counts support this clonotype. The rearrangement uses TRBV12-3 or TRBV12-4 and TRBJ1-5, with D perhaps matching TRBD1 (5 bases). This CDR3 contains 12 residues. V gave up 8 bases and J gave up 6 bases, with 11 bases separating them. Written as DNA, the CDR3 is TGTGCCAGCGGAAGCGGGGGTCAGCCCCAGCATTTT. Amino acid sequence: CASGSGGQPQHF.

The genes are TRBV9 and TRBJ2-1; 9 bases are a match to TRBD2. Germline V CDR1 and CDR2: SGDLS, YYNGEE. The CDR3 has 18 residues. Trimming at V came to 3 bases and at J to 8 bases, leaving 18 bases not matched to a gene. The CDR3 here is CASSAGFIGSGGNDEQFF. The DNA of the CDR3 is TGTGCCAGCAGCGCAGGATTTATCGGGAGCGGGGGGAACGATGAGCAGTTCTTC. Full variable domain (outside the CDR3, taken from reference TRBV9 and TRBJ2-1): DSGVTQTPKHLITATGQRVTLRCSPRSGDLSVYWYQQSLDQGLQFLIQYYNGEERAKGNILERFSAQQFPDLHSELNLSSLELGDSALYFCASSAGFIGSGGNDEQFFGPGTRLTVL.

This clonotype was seen at least ten times. The rearrangement joins TRBV12-3 or TRBV12-4 to TRBJ2-7; maybe TRBD2 (6 bases). V gave up 3 bases and J gave up 6 bases, with 15 bases separating them. There are 14 residues in the CDR3. The CDR3 reads CASSLGGMAREQYF. The CDR3 DNA reads TGTGCCAGCAGTTTGGGGGGTATGGCGCGCGAGCAGTACTTC.

The CDR3 sequence: CASAFSSARTDTQYF. For the CDR3, the DNA is TGTGCCAGCGCCTTCTCTAGCGCCCGCACAGATACGCAGTATTTT. The rearrangement links TRBV12-3 or TRBV12-4 to TRBJ2-3, with D possibly matching TRBD2 (6 bases). This CDR3 contains 15 residues. Trimming took 8 bases from V and 1 from J, leaving 16 bases between them.

Many counts were recorded for this clonotype. V usage is TRBV7-2 and J usage is TRBJ1-6, with TRBD1 identical over 7 bases. The CDR3 sequence is 16 residues long. The V gene's germline CDR1 is SGHTA and CDR2 FQGNSA. J lost 7 bases, V lost 3 bases, and 9 bases had no gene match. The CDR3 loop is CASSLGLARGNSPLHF. The DNA of the CDR3 is TGTGCCAGCAGCTTGGGCTTGGCCAGGGGGAATTCACCCCTCCACTTT.

Only one count was recorded for this clonotype. This chain links TRBV2 with TRBJ2-1; 11 nucleotides align to TRBD1. Germline assignment: CDR1 SNHLY and CDR2 FYNNEI. With V trimmed by 6 bases and J by 8 bases, 6 bases remained unmatched. The CDR3 spans 14 residues. The CDR3 loop reads CASRSDRGRDEQFF. As DNA, the CDR3 is TGTGCCAGCAGGTCGGACAGGGGGCGCGATGAGCAGTTCTTC. The full variable domain, rest sourced from reference TRBV2 and TRBJ2-1, is EPEVTQTPSHQVTQMGQEVILRCVPISNHLYFYWYRQILGQKVEFLVSFYNNEISEKSEIFDDQFSVERPDGSNFTLKIRSTKLEDSAMYFCASRSDRGRDEQFFGPGTRLTVL.

The chain employs TRBV11-2 and TRBJ2-1; 11 positions match TRBD2. Trimming removed 6 bases from V and 8 bases from J; junction bases left unmatched: 6. CDR1 SGHAT and CDR2 FQNNGV come from the germline V gene. The CDR3 runs to 14 residues. The CDR3 here is CASRIAGGPDEQFF. In DNA, the CDR3 is TGTGCCAGCAGGATAGCGGGAGGGCCCGATGAGCAGTTCTTC.

This rearrangement joins TRBV29-1 to TRBJ2-1; 10 bases line up with TRBD2. This CDR3 spans 14 amino acids. Trimming cost V 4 bases and J 7 bases; bases outside gene matches: 7. Germline CDR1 is SQVTM and CDR2 is ANQGSEA. In nucleotides, the CDR3 is TGCAGCGTTGCCGGGACTAGCGCTTCAAATGAGCAGTTCTTC. It encodes CSVAGTSASNEQFF.

The DNA for the CDR3 is TGTGCCTGGAGTGTAGATTCCGGGACGTTCTCCTACAATGAGCAGTTCTTC. Its translation: CAWSVDSGTFSYNEQFF. The V call is TRBV30, the J call TRBJ2-1, with D possibly being TRBD1 or TRBD2 (5 bases each). Per germline, CDR1 GTSNPN and CDR2 SVGIG (reference sequence). Trimming shortened V by 0 bases and J by 0 bases, and 15 bases separated the two germline ends. This CDR3 has 17 residues.

The rearrangement links TRBV20-1 to TRBJ2-3; TRBD2 aligns across 12 bases. Trimming at V came to 6 bases and at J to 2 bases, leaving 9 bases not matched to a gene. Germline CDR1 and CDR2: DFQATT and SNEGSKA (reference sequence). The CDR3 consists of 16 residues. CDR3 protein: CSARLAGAKNTDTQYF. The CDR3 nucleotides are TGCAGTGCAAGACTAGCGGGGGCCAAAAACACAGATACGCAGTATTTT.

The rearrangement uses TRBV4-1 and TRBJ2-3; weak D call: TRBD1 (7 bases). Trimming cost V 3 bases and J 4 bases, with 20 bases left between them. Germline CDR1 MGHRA, CDR2 YSYEKL. This CDR3 has 17 residues. The chain's CDR3 is CASSQGRDRPSADTQYF. The CDR3, as DNA: TGCGCCAGCAGCCAGGGTCGGGACAGACCTAGCGCAGATACGCAGTATTTT.

On this clonotype: A much bigger clone sits one base away, suggesting this may be a read error. This chain links TRBV27 with TRBJ2-5; tentative D call: TRBD2 (5 bases). The germline V gene encodes CDR1 MNHEY and CDR2 SMNVEV (reference sequence). V lost 9 bases, J lost 11 bases, and 22 bases lay in between. The CDR3 length is 13 residues. DNA for the CDR3: TGTGCCAGTCGAAAAGCGGTTTACAATGAGCAGTACTTC. It is translated as CASRKAVYNEQYF.